Reported below is one T cell receptor beta chain. The data were taken from a study of OX40 agonist ivuxolimab in advanced cancers. Study summary: In this cohort, patients received ivuxolimab, an agonistic anti-OX40 (CD134) antibody. The group had a mean age of about 60 years, ranged from roughly 20 to 79, and was just under 85% male.

Profiling relied on immunoSEQ multiplex PCR, and the TCRdb table lists in-frame clones only, not all of them. This sample has 85,000 to 130,000 clones, with approximately 90% found just once. CDR3 size: 16 residues. V shed 5 bases and J 5 bases; nucleotides not matched to a gene: 8. In germline, CDR1 is SNHLY, CDR2 FYNNEI. This chain connects TRBV2 to TRBJ2-5; 13 bases are a match to TRBD2. The sequence came from an adult with an advanced solid tumor such as melanoma, head and neck, liver or kidney cancer. The sequencing here drew on CD4+ or CD8+ T cells sorted from blood, taken in a trial of the OX40 agonist ivuxolimab. CDR3 in amino acids: CASSSRLAGGWETQYF. CDR3 coding DNA: TGTGCCAGCAGTTCCCGACTAGCGGGAGGATGGGAGACCCAGTACTTC.